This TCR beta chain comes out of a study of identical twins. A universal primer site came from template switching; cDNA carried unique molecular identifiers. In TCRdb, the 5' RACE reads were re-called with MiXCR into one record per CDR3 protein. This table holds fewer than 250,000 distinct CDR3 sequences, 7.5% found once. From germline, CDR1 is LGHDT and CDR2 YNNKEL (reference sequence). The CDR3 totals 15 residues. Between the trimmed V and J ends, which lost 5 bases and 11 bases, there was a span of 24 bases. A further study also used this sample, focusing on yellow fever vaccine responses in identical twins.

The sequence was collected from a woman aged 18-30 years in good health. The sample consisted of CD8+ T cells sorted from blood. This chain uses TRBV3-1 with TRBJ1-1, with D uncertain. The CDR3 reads CASSKGTGQTLGAFF. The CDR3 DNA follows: TGTGCCAGCAGCAAAGGAACGGGCCAGACTCTGGGGGCTTTCTTT.